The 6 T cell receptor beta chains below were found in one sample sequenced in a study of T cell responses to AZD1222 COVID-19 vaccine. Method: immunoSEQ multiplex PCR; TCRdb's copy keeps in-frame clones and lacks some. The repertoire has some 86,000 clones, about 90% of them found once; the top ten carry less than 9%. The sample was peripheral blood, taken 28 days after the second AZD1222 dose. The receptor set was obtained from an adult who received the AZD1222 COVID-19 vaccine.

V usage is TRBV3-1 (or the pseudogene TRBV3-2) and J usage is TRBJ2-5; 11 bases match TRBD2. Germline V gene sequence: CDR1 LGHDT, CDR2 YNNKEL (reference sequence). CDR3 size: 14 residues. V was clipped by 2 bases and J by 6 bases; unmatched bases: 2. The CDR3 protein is CASSQRLAGQTQYF. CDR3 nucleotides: TGTGCCAGCAGCCAAAGACTAGCGGGACAGACCCAGTACTTC.

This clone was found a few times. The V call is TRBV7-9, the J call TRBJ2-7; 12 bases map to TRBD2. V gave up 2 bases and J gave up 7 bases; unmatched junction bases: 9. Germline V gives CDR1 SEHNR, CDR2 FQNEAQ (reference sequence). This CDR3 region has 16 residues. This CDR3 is CASSLIQLAGGGEQYF. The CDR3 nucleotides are TGTGCCAGCAGCTTAATTCAACTAGCGGGAGGTGGAGAGCAGTACTTC.

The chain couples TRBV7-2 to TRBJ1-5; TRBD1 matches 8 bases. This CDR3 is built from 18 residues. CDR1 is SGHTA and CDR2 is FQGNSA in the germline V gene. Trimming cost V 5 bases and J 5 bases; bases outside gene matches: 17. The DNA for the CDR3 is TGTGCCAGCAGCCCCAGGGGGGACAGGAGGGGGTCCCATCAGCCCCAGCATTTT. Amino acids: CASSPRGDRRGSHQPQHF. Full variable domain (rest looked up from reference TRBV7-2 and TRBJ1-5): GAGVSQSPSNKVTEKGKDVELRCDPISGHTALYWYRQSLGQGLEFLIYFQGNSAPDKSGLPSDRFSAERTGGSVSTLTIQRTQQEDSAVYLCASSPRGDRRGSHQPQHFGDGTRLSIL.

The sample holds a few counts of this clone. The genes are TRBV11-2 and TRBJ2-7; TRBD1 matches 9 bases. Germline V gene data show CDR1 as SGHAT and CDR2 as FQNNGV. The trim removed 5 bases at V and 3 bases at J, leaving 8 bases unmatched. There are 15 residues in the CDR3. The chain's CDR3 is CASSRGQGRLYEQYF. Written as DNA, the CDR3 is TGTGCCAGCAGCCGGGGACAGGGACGACTCTACGAGCAGTACTTC. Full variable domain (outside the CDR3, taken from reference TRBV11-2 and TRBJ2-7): EAGVAQSPRYKIIEKRQSVAFWCNPISGHATLYWYQQILGQGPKLLIQFQNNGVVDDSQLPKDRFSAERLKGVDSTLKIQPAKLEDSAVYLCASSRGQGRLYEQYFGPGTRLTVT.

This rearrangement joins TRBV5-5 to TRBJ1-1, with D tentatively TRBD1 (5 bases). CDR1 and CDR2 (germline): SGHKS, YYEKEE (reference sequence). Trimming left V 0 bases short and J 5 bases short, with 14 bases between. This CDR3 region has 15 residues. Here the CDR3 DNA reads TGTGCCAGCAGCTTGGGGGCTCCCGAGGGGACTGAAGCTTTCTTT. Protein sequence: CASSLGAPEGTEAFF. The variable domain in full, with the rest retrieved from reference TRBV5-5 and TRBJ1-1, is DAGVTQSPTHLIKTRGQQVTLRCSPISGHKSVSWYQQVLGQGPQFIFQYYEKEERGRGNFPDRFSARQFPNYSSELNVNALLLGDSALYLCASSLGAPEGTEAFFGQGTRLTVV.

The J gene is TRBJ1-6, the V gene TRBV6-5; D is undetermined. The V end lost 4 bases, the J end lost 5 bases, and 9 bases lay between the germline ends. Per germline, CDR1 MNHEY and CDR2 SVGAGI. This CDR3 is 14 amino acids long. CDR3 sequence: CASSSGRNNSPLHF. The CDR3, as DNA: TGTGCCAGCAGTTCGGGGAGAAATAATTCACCCCTCCACTTT.